Presented here are 31 T cell receptor beta chains from one specimen sequenced in a study of TET2 disruption in CD19-targeted CAR T cells. Method: immunoSEQ multiplex PCR; TCRdb's copy keeps in-frame clones and lacks some. This sample's table reports under 30,000 clones. Their antigen targets remain unknown. Treatment defined: autologous CTL019 cells: CD19 CAR with 4-1BB and CD3 zeta domains. The starting material was CD8- CAR+ T cells sorted from cultured blood T cells, obtained for CD19 CAR T cell therapy. The sample's subset: CD8-negative CAR-positive T cells from the infusion product. These receptors came from a man in his 70s with chronic lymphocytic leukemia.

With regard to this clone: The read ends 3 residues early relative to the CDR3; the germline J gene fills the gap. This chain uses TRBV7-8 with TRBJ2-3; perhaps TRBD1 as D (5 bases). Between the trimmed V and J ends, which lost 1 base and 1 base, there was a span of 12 bases. The CDR3 contains 16 residues. In germline, CDR1 is SGHVS, CDR2 FQNEAQ. This chain's CDR3 is CASSLGSLRGTDTQYF. The DNA read from the CDR3 is TGTGCCAGCAGCTTAGGCTCCCTCAGGGGCACAGATACG.

Regarding this clone: Relative to the germline gene, one junction end is altered; a read error may explain this. The CDR3 is cut off 3 residues early in the read; its end comes from the germline J gene. The chain couples TRBV6-1 to TRBJ2-1; D is undetermined. There are 18 residues in the CDR3. Germline CDR1 and CDR2: MNHNS and SASEGT. The CDR3 DNA, read in part, is TGTGCCAGCAGGGAAGGATTGATGGGCAGTGCCCCAAACAATGAG. Protein product: CASREGLMGSAPNNE. The full CDR3 protein reads CASREGLMGSAPNNEQFF.

Concerning this clone: At one end, the junction sequence differs from germline, possibly due to a read error. The CDR3 extends 3 residues past the end of the read, so its final part is completed from the germline J gene. The chain combines TRBV14 with TRBJ2-2; the D is unclear. Germline CDR1 is SGHDN and CDR2 is FVKESK. This CDR3 contains 15 residues. The CDR3 spells CAGSLRGKGAGELFF. Incomplete CDR3 DNA: TGTGCCGGCAGCCTGCGCGGAAAAGGTGCCGGGGAG.

CDR3 DNA, as far as it was read: TGTGCCAGCAGTTTAACCGGGACATATGCTAACTATGGC. Its protein is CASSLTGTYANYG. The full-length CDR3 reads as CASSLTGTYANYGYTF. The V call is TRBV6-2 or TRBV6-3, the J call TRBJ1-2, with a tentative D call TRBD1 (6 bases). Read coverage stops 3 residues before the CDR3 terminus; the germline J gene supplies the remainder. The V end was cut by 4 bases, the J end by 0 bases, with 15 bases between. Germline lookup yields CDR1 MNHEY and CDR2 SVGEGT. The CDR3 loop spans 16 amino acids.

As concerns this clone: The read gets to within 3 residues of the CDR3 end, and the germline J gene fills in the rest. The V and J genes are TRBV6-2 or TRBV6-3 and TRBJ2-1; 8 nucleotides agree with TRBD2. J lost 9 bases, V lost 7 bases, and 8 bases had no gene match. Germline-derived CDR1 and CDR2 are MNHEY and SVGEGT. The CDR3 runs 13 residues. The sequenced part of the CDR3 DNA is TGTGCCAGCAATGACGGGGGGGCCCCTGAG. This codes for CASNDGGAPE. The full-length CDR3 reads as CASNDGGAPEQFF.

As for this clone: The CDR3 end falls 3 residues outside the read, so it is completed with the germline J gene. This chain uses TRBV19 with TRBJ1-6; D perhaps matches TRBD1 (5 bases). Trimming cost V 4 bases and J 0 bases, with 10 bases left between them. The CDR3 loop spans 16 amino acids. Per the germline V gene, CDR1 is LNHDA and CDR2 is SQIVND (reference sequence). The CDR3 sequence is CASSSRRDSYNSPLHF. The part of the CDR3 DNA that was read is TGTGCCAGTAGTAGTCGCAGGGACTCCTATAATTCACCC.

Comment on this clone: The read ends 3 residues before the CDR3 terminus; that terminus is restored from the germline J gene. V and J are TRBV20-1 and TRBJ2-1, with D perhaps TRBD1 (5 bases). CDR1 is DFQATT and CDR2 is SNEGSKA in the germline V gene (reference sequence). The V gene lost 3 bases and the J gene lost 2 bases, with 11 bases spanning the gap. The CDR3 contains 14 residues. This chain's CDR3 is CSASGRAPYNEQFF. Incomplete CDR3 DNA: TGCAGTGCTAGTGGCAGGGCACCCTACAATGAG.

Turning to this clone: The sequence runs out 3 residues before the end of the CDR3; the remainder is reconstructed from the germline J gene. The chain joins TRBV10-1 to TRBJ1-2; perhaps TRBD1 as D (6 bases). CDR3 length equals 13 residues. Germline V gene data show CDR1 as WNHNN and CDR2 as SYGVQD (reference sequence). The CDR3 loop reads CASSGDRGSGYTF. CDR3 DNA, as far as it was read: TGCGCCAGCAGTGGGGATAGGGGGAGCGGC.

A word on this clone: Sequencing ends 3 residues short of the CDR3 end; the germline J gene provides the rest. V gene TRBV12-3 or TRBV12-4 combines with J gene TRBJ2-7; D call uncertain. The V and J ends lost 1 base and 3 bases respectively, with 4 bases between them. The CDR3 length is 12 residues. The CDR3 loop is CASSLVNYEQYF. CDR3 DNA (partial): TGTGCCAGCAGTTTAGTCAACTACGAG.

With respect to this clone: The read stops 3 residues short of the end of the CDR3; the missing end is completed from the germline J gene. This chain links TRBV18 with TRBJ1-2; 9 bases match TRBD1. This CDR3 spans 15 amino acids. Per the germline V gene, CDR1 is KGHSH and CDR2 is LQKENI. CDR3 DNA (partial): TGTGCCAGCTCACCACCGACAGGGGGAATCAATGAC. This gives the protein CASSPPTGGIND. In full, the CDR3 is CASSPPTGGINDYTF.

Regarding this clone: The read is 3 residues too short to cover the CDR3 end, so that end is filled in from the germline J gene. V usage is TRBV7-6 and J usage is TRBJ2-7; 9 nucleotides line up with TRBD2. J gave up 6 bases and V 1 base, and 7 bases lay outside the gene matches. The CDR3 covers 15 residues. Per the germline V gene, CDR1 is SGHVS and CDR2 is FNYEAQ. The DNA read from the CDR3 is TGTGCCAGCAGCTTAGAGAGTAGCGGGGGAACCGAG. Translated, it gives CASSLESSGGTE. The full CDR3 sequence reads CASSLESSGGTEQYF. Based on the CDR3 plus reference TRBV7-6 and TRBJ2-7, the full variable domain is GAGVSQSPRYKVTKRGQDVALRCDPISGHVSLYWYRQALGQGPEFLTYFNYEAQQDKSGLPNDRFSAERPEGSISTLTIQRTEQRDSAMYRCASSLESSGGTEQYFGPGTRLTVT.

As concerns this clone: Coverage ceases 3 residues before the CDR3 finishes, and the germline J gene fills in the end. J is TRBJ1-1 and V is TRBV2; TRBD1 is a possible D gene (5 bases). There are 16 residues in the CDR3. The germline V gene has CDR1 SNHLY and CDR2 FYNNEI. CDR3 DNA (partial): TGTGCCAGCAGCCCCGTGGGGCAATTAGCCAAAAACATT. Encoded protein: CASSPVGQLAKNI. The entire CDR3 is CASSPVGQLAKNIAFF. Looking up the rest from reference TRBV2 and TRBJ1-1 gives the full variable domain: EPEVTQTPSHQVTQMGQEVILRCVPISNHLYFYWYRQILGQKVEFLVSFYNNEISEKSEIFDDQFSVERPDGSNFTLKIRSTKLEDSAMYFCASSPVGQLAKNIAFFGQGTRLTVV.

In regard to this clone: The CDR3 goes on 3 residues after the read ends, and that part is filled in from the germline J gene. The V gene is TRBV2, the J gene TRBJ1-1; D is perhaps TRBD1 (6 bases). The CDR3 contains 15 residues. V gave up 2 bases and J gave up 1 base, with 11 bases separating them. Germline CDR1 is SNHLY and CDR2 is FYNNEI. The part of the CDR3 DNA that was read is TGTGCCAGCAGTGAAATGGGGGCGGGGAACACTGAA. Translated, it gives CASSEMGAGNTE. In full, the CDR3 reads CASSEMGAGNTEAFF.

Concerning this clone itself: The read gets to within 3 residues of the CDR3 end, and the germline J gene fills in the rest. The V gene is TRBV18, the J gene TRBJ2-4; 15 positions match TRBD2. CDR3 length: 17 amino acids. Per the germline V gene, CDR1 is KGHSH and CDR2 is LQKENI. The CDR3 here is CASSPRGLAGGQETQYF. The covered CDR3 bases are TGTGCCAGCTCACCGCGGGGACTAGCGGGGGGACAAGAGACT.

The DNA read from the CDR3 is TGCGCCAGCAGCTTGGGGGATGGCGGGGGGCAAGAGACC. Protein: CASSLGDGGGQET. From start to end, the CDR3 is CASSLGDGGGQETQYF. The chain combines TRBV5-1 with TRBJ2-5, with 8 positions matching TRBD2. The read terminates 3 residues before the CDR3 end, so the remaining end is supplied by the germline J gene. This CDR3 contains 16 residues. V was clipped by 0 bases and J by 2 bases; unmatched bases: 6. CDR1 SGHRS and CDR2 YFSETQ come from the germline V gene.

With regard to this clone: The read halts 3 residues ahead of the CDR3 end, with the missing end drawn from the germline J gene. This chain joins TRBV7-8 and TRBJ2-3; 8 bases fit TRBD2. Trimming removed 3 bases from V and 4 bases from J; junction bases left unmatched: 6. Germline V lookup: CDR1 SGHVS, CDR2 FQNEAQ. CDR3 length: 15 amino acids. CDR3 DNA, as far as it was read: TGTGCCAGCAGCTTCTGGGGCGGGGGGCCAGATACG. Amino acid sequence: CASSFWGGGPDT. The whole CDR3 protein is CASSFWGGGPDTQYF.

As for this clone: The read finishes 3 residues shy of the CDR3 end, and the germline J gene is used to complete it. The chain employs TRBV5-1 and TRBJ1-2; D is unresolved. This CDR3 has 14 amino acids. Germline V CDR1 and CDR2: SGHRS, YFSETQ. The part of the CDR3 DNA that was read is TGCGCCAGCAGCTTGACAACTAGCACAGATACC. Translated: CASSLTTSTDT. The full-length CDR3 reads as CASSLTTSTDTYTF.

With regard to this clone: The read terminates 3 residues ahead of where the CDR3 ends, so the germline J gene completes it. V and J are TRBV20-1 and TRBJ2-2; TRBD1 might be the D (6 bases). CDR3 size: 14 residues. Germline V lookup: CDR1 DFQATT, CDR2 SNEGSKA (reference sequence). V gave up 4 bases and J gave up 5 bases, with 14 bases separating them. CDR3 sequence: CSATPTGLTGELFF. The sequenced part of the CDR3 DNA is TGCAGTGCTACCCCAACAGGGTTGACCGGGGAG.

In regard to this clone: The read stops 3 residues short of the end of the CDR3; the missing end is completed from the germline J gene. V usage is TRBV20-1 and J usage is TRBJ1-1; D may be TRBD1 (5 bases). The V end lost 5 bases, the J end lost 4 bases, and 14 bases lay between the germline ends. The germline CDR1 and CDR2 sequences are DFQATT and SNEGSKA (reference sequence). This CDR3 is built from 13 residues. The CDR3 is CSAPAGRGTEAFF. The sequenced part of the CDR3 DNA is TGCAGTGCTCCCGCAGGGAGGGGCACTGAA.

Comments on this clone: The CDR3 extends 3 residues past the end of the read, so its final part is completed from the germline J gene. The V gene is TRBV5-6, the J gene TRBJ2-5; TRBD1 matches at 9 bases. Trimming cost V 1 base and J 6 bases; bases outside gene matches: 7. Looked up from germline, CDR1 is SGHDT and CDR2 is YYEEEE. The CDR3 has 15 amino acids. The CDR3 bases that were read are TGTGCCAGCAGCTTGATACAGGGGGCGCCTAAGACC. Its protein product is CASSLIQGAPKT. From start to end, the CDR3 is CASSLIQGAPKTQYF.

About this clone itself: One junction end disagrees with the germline gene, perhaps due to a read error. The read stops 3 residues short of the end of the CDR3; the missing end is completed from the germline J gene. The sample has other DNA sequences that encode this CDR3 too. The V gene is TRBV19, the J gene TRBJ1-3; D is possibly TRBD1 (5 bases). The CDR3 is made up of 14 amino acids. Germline-derived CDR1 and CDR2 are LNHDA and SQIVND (reference sequence). This CDR3 is CASSRGANGNTIYF. The sequenced part of the CDR3 DNA is TGTGCCAGTAGTCGAGGGGCTAATGGAAACACT. Combining the CDR3 with reference TRBV19 and TRBJ1-3 gives the whole variable domain DGGITQSPKYLFRKEGQNVTLSCEQNLNHDAMYWYRQDPGQGLRLIYYSQIVNDFQKGDIAEGYSVSREKKESFPLTVTSAQKNPTAFYLCASSRGANGNTIYFGEGSWLTVV.

In terms of frequency, this clone is medium-sized (0.01 to 0.1%). This sample also contains other DNA sequences that code for the same CDR3. The covered CDR3 bases are TGTGCCAGTAGTATTAATAGCAATCAGCCT. This encodes CASSINSNQP. The full CDR3 sequence reads CASSINSNQPQYF. The rearrangement links TRBV19 to TRBJ2-4; D is ambiguous. Coverage ceases 3 residues before the CDR3 finishes, and the germline J gene fills in the end. The CDR3 consists of 13 residues. Per the germline V gene, CDR1 is LNHDA and CDR2 is SQIVND (reference sequence).

Comment on this clone: Coverage ceases 3 residues before the CDR3 finishes, and the germline J gene fills in the end. This chain links TRBV5-6 with TRBJ1-2, with D unresolved. Germline V gene sequence: CDR1 SGHDT, CDR2 YYEEEE. The CDR3 totals 13 residues. CDR3 sequence reads: CASSLSAGDTYTF. The DNA read from the CDR3 is TGTGCCAGCAGCTTGAGTGCGGGAGATACC.

As concerns this clone: Germline is not matched at one junction end, which may reflect a read error. The read halts 3 residues ahead of the CDR3 end, with the missing end drawn from the germline J gene. In the same sample, other DNA sequences code for this CDR3. The J gene is TRBJ2-3, the V gene TRBV4-2, with TRBD2 matching 7 bases. The CDR3 spans 18 residues. Germline V CDR1 and CDR2: LGHNA, YNFKEQ. The CDR3 loop is CASSQRIGGGASTDTQYF. The sequenced part of the CDR3 DNA is TGCGCCAGCAGCCAGAGGATTGGGGGGGGAGCTAGCACAGATACG.

CDR3 region: CASSSIGTGFTAGQYF. The CDR3 bases that were read are TGTGCCAGTAGTTCAATCGGGACAGGGTTTACTGCTGGT. The gene calls are TRBV19 and TRBJ2-4, with TRBD1 matching 9 bases. The read terminates 3 residues before the CDR3 end, so the remaining end is supplied by the germline J gene. The CDR3 covers 16 residues. Germline V CDR1 and CDR2: LNHDA, SQIVND (reference sequence).

Notes on this clone: The sequence runs out 3 residues before the end of the CDR3; the remainder is reconstructed from the germline J gene. V usage is TRBV5-4 and J usage is TRBJ2-3; D is uncertain. V lost 4 bases and J lost 2, with 11 bases in between. Germline V gene lookup returns CDR1 SGHNT and CDR2 YYREEE (reference sequence). The CDR3 runs to 14 residues. CDR3 region: CASSLEVLTDTQYF. Incomplete CDR3 DNA: TGTGCCAGCAGCCTTGAAGTACTCACAGATACG. The variable domain in full, completed from reference TRBV5-4 and TRBJ2-3, reads ETGVTQSPTHLIKTRGQQVTLRCSSQSGHNTVSWYQQALGQGPQFIFQYYREEENGRGNFPPRFSGLQFPNYSSELNVNALELDDSALYLCASSLEVLTDTQYFGPGTRLTVL.

On this clone itself: The read stops 3 residues short of the end of the CDR3; the missing end is completed from the germline J gene. The chain is built from TRBV11-2 and TRBJ1-5; the D gene is possibly TRBD1 (5 bases). V was shortened by 2 bases and J by 5 bases, with 10 bases between the two germline ends. CDR1 is SGHAT and CDR2 is FQNNGV in the germline V gene. The CDR3 is made up of 14 amino acids. CDR3 region: CASSLTGADQPQHF. The CDR3 DNA, read in part, is TGTGCCAGCAGCTTAACTGGGGCGGATCAGCCC.

Comments on this clone: With the read ending 3 residues before the CDR3 end, the germline J gene is used to fill in that end. The chain carries TRBV10-3 and TRBJ2-3; the D gene is possibly TRBD2 (7 bases). Germline V gene lookup returns CDR1 ENHRY and CDR2 SYGVKD. The CDR3 is made up of 15 amino acids. The CDR3 bases that were read are TGTGCCATCAGTGAGTCGGGGGGGGGCAATCAGCCG. It yields the protein CAISESGGGNQP. Given in full, the CDR3 is CAISESGGGNQPQYF.

About this clone itself: Read sequence stops 3 residues before the CDR3 end, and the germline J gene provides the missing end. This chain links TRBV6-2 or TRBV6-3 with TRBJ1-6; maybe TRBD1 (5 bases). The V end was cut by 6 bases, the J end by 5 bases, with 11 bases between. The CDR3 runs 14 residues. The germline gives CDR1 MNHEY, CDR2 SVGEGT. The CDR3 sequence is CASSPGGNNSPLHF. Partial CDR3 DNA: TGTGCCAGCAGCCCCGGGGGGAATAATTCACCC.

Turning to this clone: Germline is not matched at one junction end, which may reflect a read error. The CDR3 here is CSSSLSEADTQYF. The CDR3 bases that were read are TGTTCCAGCAGCTTATCCGAGGCAGATACG. J is TRBJ2-3 and V is TRBV7-3; D unclear. The read is 3 residues too short to cover the CDR3 end, so that end is filled in from the germline J gene. The CDR3 is 13 residues long. Germline CDR1 and CDR2: SGHTA and FQGTGA.

CDR3 DNA (partial): TGTGCCAGCAGCTCCACCCCTAGCGCGGGGTACAATGAG. Translating it yields CASSSTPSAGYNE. The full CDR3 protein reads CASSSTPSAGYNEQFF. V and J are TRBV7-3 and TRBJ2-1; possible D gene TRBD2, 6 bases. The CDR3 end is not reached by the read, which stops 3 residues before it; the germline J gene fills it in. V lost 4 bases, J lost 4 bases, and 17 bases lay in between. Germline CDR1 reads SGHTA; CDR2 reads FQGTGA. This CDR3 contains 16 residues. Complete variable domain (other parts from reference TRBV7-3 and TRBJ2-1): GAGVSQTPSNKVTEKGKYVELRCDPISGHTALYWYRQSLGQGPEFLIYFQGTGAADDSGLPNDRFFAVRPEGSVSTLKIQRTERGDSAVYLCASSSTPSAGYNEQFFGPGTRLTVL.